This T cell receptor (beta chain) was recorded in a study of cytomegalovirus exposure and HLA in healthy donors. General study results and limits: Researchers counted 150 to 200 TCR beta chains as cytomegalovirus-associated.

With regard to this clone: Its antigen is unknown.

Assay: immunoSEQ multiplex PCR; the TCRdb copy retains only in-frame clones and omits some. The table includes some 87,000 clones, around 96% detected once. This CDR3 is built from 12 residues. Trimming cost V 5 bases and J 7 bases, with 12 bases left between them. CDR1 is GTSNPN and CDR2 is SVGIG in the germline V gene (reference sequence). What was sequenced was PBMCs. This TCR came from a woman aged 18-29 years in good health and CMV-seronegative. This chain uses TRBV30 with TRBJ1-5; a weak D match, TRBD1 (5 bases). The CDR3 loop is CAWGAPGQPQHF. The DNA for the CDR3 is TGTGCCTGGGGGGCGCCTGGGCAGCCCCAGCATTTT.